The clone carrying this TCR beta chain was seen more than once but under ten times. The antigen remains unidentified. The data were obtained in a study of cytomegalovirus exposure and HLA in healthy donors. Overall study results and limits: Presence/absence analyses assumed roughly uniform sequencing depth across donors. Analysis performed later found roughly 18,000 TCR beta sequences associated with HLA alleles at 0.05 false discovery rate.

Donors showed nominal health when sampled, although they likely had unrecorded immune exposures. Germline values: CDR1 SGHAT, CDR2 FQNNGV. V was shortened by 2 bases and J by 7 bases, with 17 bases between the two germline ends. The CDR3 is 15 residues long. Vbeta (60) and Jbeta (13) primers were used in the PCR. Measured with immunoSEQ multiplex PCR; TCRdb has only the in-frame clones, and not every one. The profile covers hundreds of thousands of clones, with 80% to 90% appearing a single time and roughly 2% taken by the ten largest. Sequenced sample: PBMCs. The origin of this receptor is a woman aged 18 to 35 in good health and CMV-seronegative. This chain connects TRBV11-2 to TRBJ1-1, with D possibly matching TRBD1 (6 bases). CDR3 protein: CASSLKPTGLGEAFF. CDR3 bases: TGTGCCAGCAGCTTAAAACCGACAGGTCTAGGTGAAGCTTTCTTT.